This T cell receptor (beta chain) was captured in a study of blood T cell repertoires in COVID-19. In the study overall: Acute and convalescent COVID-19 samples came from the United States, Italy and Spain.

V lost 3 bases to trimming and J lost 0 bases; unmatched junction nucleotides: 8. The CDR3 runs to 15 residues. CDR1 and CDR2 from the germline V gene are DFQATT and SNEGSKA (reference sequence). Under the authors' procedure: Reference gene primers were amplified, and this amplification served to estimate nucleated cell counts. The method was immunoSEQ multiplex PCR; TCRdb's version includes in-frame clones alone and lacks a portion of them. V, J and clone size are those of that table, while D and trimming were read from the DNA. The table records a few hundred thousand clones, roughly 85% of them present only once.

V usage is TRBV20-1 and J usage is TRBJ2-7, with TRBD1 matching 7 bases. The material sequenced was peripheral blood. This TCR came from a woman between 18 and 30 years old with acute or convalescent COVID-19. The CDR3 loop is CSASMVAGGSYEQYF. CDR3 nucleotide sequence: TGCAGTGCTAGTATGGTAGCAGGGGGCTCCTACGAGCAGTACTTC.